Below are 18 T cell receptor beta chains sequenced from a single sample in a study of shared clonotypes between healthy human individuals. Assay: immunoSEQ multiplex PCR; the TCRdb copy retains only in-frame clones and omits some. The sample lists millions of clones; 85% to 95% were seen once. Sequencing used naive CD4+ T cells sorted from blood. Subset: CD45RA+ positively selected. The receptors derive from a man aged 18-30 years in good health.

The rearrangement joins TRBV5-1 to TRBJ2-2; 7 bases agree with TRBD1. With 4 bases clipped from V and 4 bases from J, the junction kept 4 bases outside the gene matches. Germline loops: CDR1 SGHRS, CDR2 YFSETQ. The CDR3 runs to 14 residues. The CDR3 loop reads CASSHDRATGELFF. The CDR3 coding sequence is TGCGCCAGCAGCCACGACAGGGCCACCGGGGAGCTGTTTTTT.

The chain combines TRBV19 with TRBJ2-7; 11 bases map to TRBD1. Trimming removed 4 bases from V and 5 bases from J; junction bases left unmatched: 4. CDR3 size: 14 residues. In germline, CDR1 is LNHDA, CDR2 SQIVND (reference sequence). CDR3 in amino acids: CASSKWTGGDEQYF. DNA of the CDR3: TGTGCCAGTAGTAAGTGGACAGGGGGCGACGAGCAGTACTTC.

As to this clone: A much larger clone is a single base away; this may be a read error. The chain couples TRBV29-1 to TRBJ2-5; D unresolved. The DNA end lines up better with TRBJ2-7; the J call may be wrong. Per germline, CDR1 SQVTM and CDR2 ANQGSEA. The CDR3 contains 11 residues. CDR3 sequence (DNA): TGCAGCGTTGAGTACAGTTACGAGCAGTACTTC. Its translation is CSVEYSYEQYF.

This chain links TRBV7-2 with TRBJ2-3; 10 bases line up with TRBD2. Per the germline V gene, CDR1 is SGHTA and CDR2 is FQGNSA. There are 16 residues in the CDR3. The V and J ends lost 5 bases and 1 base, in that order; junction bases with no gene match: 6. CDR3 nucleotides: TGTGCCAGCAGCATGCTAGCGGGAGTGGGCACAGATACGCAGTATTTT. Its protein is CASSMLAGVGTDTQYF.

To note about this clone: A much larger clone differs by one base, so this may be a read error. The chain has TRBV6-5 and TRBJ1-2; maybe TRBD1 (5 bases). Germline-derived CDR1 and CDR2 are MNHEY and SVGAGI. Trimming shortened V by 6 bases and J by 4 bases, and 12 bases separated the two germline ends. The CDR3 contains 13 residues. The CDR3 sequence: CASRSGTGYGYTF. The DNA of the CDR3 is TGTGCCAGCAGGTCCGGGACGGGCTATGGCTACACCTTC.

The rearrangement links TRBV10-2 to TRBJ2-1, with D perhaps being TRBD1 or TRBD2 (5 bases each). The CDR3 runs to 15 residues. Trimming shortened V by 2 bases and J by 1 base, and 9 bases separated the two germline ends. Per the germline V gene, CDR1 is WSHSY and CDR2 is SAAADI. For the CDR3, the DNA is TGCGCCAGCAGTGAGATTGGGGGATCCTACAATGAGCAGTTCTTC. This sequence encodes CASSEIGGSYNEQFF.

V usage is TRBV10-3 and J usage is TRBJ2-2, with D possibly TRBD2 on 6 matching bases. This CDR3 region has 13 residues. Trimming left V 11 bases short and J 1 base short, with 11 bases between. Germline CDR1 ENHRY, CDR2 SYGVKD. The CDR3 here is CAGTSLNTGELFF. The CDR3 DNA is TGTGCCGGCACTAGCCTGAACACCGGGGAGCTGTTTTTT.

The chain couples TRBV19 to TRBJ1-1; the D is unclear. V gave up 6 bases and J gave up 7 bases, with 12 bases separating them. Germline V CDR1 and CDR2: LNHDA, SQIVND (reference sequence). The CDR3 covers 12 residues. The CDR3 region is CASSLSRHEAFF. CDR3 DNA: TGTGCCAGTAGCCTATCAAGACATGAAGCTTTCTTT.

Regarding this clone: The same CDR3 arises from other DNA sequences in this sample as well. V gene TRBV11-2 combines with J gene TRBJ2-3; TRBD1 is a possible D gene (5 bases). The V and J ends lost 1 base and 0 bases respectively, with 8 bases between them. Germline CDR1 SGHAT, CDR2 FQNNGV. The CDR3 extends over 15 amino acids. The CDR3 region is CASSLAGISTDTQYF. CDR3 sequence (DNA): TGTGCCAGCAGCTTAGCAGGGATTAGCACAGATACGCAGTATTTT.

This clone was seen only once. CDR3 region: CASRGDGNEKLFF. The CDR3 DNA reads TGTGCCAGCCGGGGGGACGGTAATGAAAAACTGTTTTTT. The rearrangement uses TRBV18 and TRBJ1-4, with D maybe TRBD1 (5 bases). Deletions cut 8 bases from V and 4 bases from J, with 11 bases between. The germline V gene encodes CDR1 KGHSH and CDR2 LQKENI. The CDR3 runs 13 residues.

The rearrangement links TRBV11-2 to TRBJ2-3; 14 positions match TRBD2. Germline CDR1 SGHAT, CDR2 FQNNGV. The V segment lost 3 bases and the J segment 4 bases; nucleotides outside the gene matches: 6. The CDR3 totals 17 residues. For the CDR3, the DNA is TGTGCCAGCAGCTTCGGACTAGCGGGAGGCCCTTCAGATACGCAGTATTTT. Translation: CASSFGLAGGPSDTQYF.

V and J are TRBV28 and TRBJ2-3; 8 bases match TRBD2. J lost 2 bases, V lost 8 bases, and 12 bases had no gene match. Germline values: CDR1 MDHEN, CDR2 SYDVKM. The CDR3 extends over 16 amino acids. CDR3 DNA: TGTGCCAGCCGGGTTGTGAGCGGGGGAAACACAGATACGCAGTATTTT. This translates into CASRVVSGGNTDTQYF.

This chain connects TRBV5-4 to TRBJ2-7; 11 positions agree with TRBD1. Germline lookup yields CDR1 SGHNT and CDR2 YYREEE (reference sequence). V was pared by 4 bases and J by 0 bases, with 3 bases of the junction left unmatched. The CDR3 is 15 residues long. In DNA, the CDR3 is TGTGCCAGCAGCGCGGGACAGGGGGTCTCCTACGAGCAGTACTTC. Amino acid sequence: CASSAGQGVSYEQYF.

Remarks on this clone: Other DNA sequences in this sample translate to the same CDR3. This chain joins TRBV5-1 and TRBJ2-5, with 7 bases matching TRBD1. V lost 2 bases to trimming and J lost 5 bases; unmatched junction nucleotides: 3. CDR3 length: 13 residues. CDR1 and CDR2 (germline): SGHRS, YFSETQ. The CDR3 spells CASSLGGGETQYF. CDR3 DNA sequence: TGCGCCAGCAGCTTAGGGGGCGGGGAGACCCAGTACTTC.

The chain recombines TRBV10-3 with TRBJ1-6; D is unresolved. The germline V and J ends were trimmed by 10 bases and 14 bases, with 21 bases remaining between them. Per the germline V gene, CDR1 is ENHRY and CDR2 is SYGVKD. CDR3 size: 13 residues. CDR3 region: CATLSVGGGTLHF. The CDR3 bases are TGTGCCACCCTGTCGGTGGGCGGTGGGACCCTCCACTTT.

In nucleotides, the CDR3 is TGTGCCAGCAGTGAACTCGGTAAGGGGTCCTCGTACGAGCAGTACTTC. Translated, it gives CASSELGKGSSYEQYF. This rearrangement joins TRBV6-1 to TRBJ2-7, with a weak D call TRBD1 (5 bases). With 2 bases removed from V and 4 bases from J, the gap between germline ends came to 18 bases. The length of the CDR3 is 16 residues. CDR1 MNHNS and CDR2 SASEGT come from the germline V gene.

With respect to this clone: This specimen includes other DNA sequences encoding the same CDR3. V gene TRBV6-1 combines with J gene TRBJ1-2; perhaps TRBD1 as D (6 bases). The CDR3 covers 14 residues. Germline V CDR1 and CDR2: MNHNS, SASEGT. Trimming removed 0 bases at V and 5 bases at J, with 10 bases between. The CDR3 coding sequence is TGTGCCAGCAGTGAAGCGGGCAGGGGATATGGCTACACCTTC. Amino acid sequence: CASSEAGRGYGYTF.

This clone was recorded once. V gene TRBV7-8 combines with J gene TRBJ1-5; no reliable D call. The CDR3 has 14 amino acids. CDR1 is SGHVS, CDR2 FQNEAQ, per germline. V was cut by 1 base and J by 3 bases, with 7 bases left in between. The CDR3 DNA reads TGTGCCAGCAGCTTAGGGCAGAACAATCAGCCCCAGCATTTT. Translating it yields CASSLGQNNQPQHF.